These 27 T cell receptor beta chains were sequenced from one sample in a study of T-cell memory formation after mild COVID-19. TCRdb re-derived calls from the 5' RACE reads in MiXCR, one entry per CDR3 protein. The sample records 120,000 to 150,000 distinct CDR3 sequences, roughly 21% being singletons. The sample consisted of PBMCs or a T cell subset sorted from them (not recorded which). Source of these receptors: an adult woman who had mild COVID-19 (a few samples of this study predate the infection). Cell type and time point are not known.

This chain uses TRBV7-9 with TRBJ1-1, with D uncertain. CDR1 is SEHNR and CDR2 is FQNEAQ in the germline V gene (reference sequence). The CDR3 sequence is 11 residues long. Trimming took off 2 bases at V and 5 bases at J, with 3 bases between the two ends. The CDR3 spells CASSLKTEAFF. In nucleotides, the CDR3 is TGTGCCAGCAGCTTAAAAACTGAAGCTTTCTTT.

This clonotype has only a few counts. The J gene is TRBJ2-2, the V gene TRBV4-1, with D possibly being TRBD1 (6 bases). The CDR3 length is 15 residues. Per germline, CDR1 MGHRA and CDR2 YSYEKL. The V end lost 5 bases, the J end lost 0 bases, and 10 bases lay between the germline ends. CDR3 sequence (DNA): TGCGCCAGCAGCACCGGGACACCGAACACCGGGGAGCTGTTTTTT. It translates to CASSTGTPNTGELFF.

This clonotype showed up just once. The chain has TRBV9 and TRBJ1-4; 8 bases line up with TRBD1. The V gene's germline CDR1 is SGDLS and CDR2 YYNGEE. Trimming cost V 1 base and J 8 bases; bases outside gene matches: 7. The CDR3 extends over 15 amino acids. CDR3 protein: CASSVSGTGEEKLFF. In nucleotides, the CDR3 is TGTGCCAGCAGCGTATCCGGGACAGGAGAAGAAAAACTGTTTTTT.

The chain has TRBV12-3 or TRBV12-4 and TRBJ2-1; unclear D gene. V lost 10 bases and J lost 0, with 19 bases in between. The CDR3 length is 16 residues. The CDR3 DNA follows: TGTGCCACCCAACCCAGCAGAGCCGACTCCTACAATGAGCAGTTCTTC. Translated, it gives CATQPSRADSYNEQFF.

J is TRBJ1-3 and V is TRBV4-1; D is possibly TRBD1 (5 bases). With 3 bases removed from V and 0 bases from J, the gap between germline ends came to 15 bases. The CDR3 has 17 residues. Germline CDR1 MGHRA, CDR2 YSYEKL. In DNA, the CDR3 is TGCGCCAGCAGCCATATCGTGGGGGATCCCTCTGGAAACACCATATATTTT. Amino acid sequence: CASSHIVGDPSGNTIYF.

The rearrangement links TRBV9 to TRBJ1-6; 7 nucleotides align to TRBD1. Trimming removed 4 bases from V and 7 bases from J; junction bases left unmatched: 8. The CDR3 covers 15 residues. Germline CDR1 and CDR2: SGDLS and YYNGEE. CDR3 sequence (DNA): TGTGCCAGCAGCCCCCAGACAGGGCCCAATTCACCCCTCCACTTT. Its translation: CASSPQTGPNSPLHF. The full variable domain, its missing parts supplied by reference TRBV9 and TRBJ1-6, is DSGVTQTPKHLITATGQRVTLRCSPRSGDLSVYWYQQSLDQGLQFLIQYYNGEERAKGNILERFSAQQFPDLHSELNLSSLELGDSALYFCASSPQTGPNSPLHFGNGTRLTVT.

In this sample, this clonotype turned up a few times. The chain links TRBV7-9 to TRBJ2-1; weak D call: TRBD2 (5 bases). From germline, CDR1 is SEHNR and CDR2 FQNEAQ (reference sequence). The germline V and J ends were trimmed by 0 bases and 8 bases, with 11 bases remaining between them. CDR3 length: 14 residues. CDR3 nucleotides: TGTGCCAGCAGCTTAGCGGGAGTGGGTGATGAGCAGTTCTTC. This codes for CASSLAGVGDEQFF.

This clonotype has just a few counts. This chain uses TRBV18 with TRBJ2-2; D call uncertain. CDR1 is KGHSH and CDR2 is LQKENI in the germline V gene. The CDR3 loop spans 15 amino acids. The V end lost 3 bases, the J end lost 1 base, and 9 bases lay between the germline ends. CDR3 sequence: CASSPGNLNTGELFF. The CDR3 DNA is TGTGCCAGCTCACCGGGGAACTTGAACACCGGGGAGCTGTTTTTT. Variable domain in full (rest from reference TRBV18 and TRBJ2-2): NAGVMQNPRHLVRRRGQEARLRCSPMKGHSHVYWYRQLPEEGLKFMVYLQKENIIDESGMPKERFSAEFPKEGPSILRIQQVVRGDSAAYFCASSPGNLNTGELFFGEGSRLTVL.

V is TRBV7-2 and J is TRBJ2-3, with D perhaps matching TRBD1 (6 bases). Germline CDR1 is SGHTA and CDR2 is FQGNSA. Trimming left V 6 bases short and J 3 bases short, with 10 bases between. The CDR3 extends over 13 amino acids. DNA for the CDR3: TGTGCCAGCAGGCAGACAGGAACAGATACGCAGTATTTT. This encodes CASRQTGTDTQYF.

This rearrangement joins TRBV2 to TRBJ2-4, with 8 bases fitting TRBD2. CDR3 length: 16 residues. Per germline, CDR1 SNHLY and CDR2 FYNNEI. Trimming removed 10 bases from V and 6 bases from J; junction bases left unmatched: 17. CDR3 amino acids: CATGRGLAGSGNIQYF. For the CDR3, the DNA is TGTGCCACTGGACGGGGGCTAGCGGGTTCTGGAAACATTCAGTACTTC.

The CDR3 loop is CASRGLAGELFF. The CDR3 coding sequence is TGTGCCAGCAGAGGGCTAGCCGGGGAGCTGTTTTTT. The rearrangement uses TRBV27 and TRBJ2-2; the D is unclear. V lost 6 bases and J lost 6, with 8 bases in between. Germline V lookup: CDR1 MNHEY, CDR2 SMNVEV (reference sequence). This CDR3 spans 12 amino acids.

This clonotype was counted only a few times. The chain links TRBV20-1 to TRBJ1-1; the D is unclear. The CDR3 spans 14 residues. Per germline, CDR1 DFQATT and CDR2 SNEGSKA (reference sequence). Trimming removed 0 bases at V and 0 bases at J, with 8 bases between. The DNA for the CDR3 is TGCAGTGCTAGAGATCCTACCGTGAACACTGAAGCTTTCTTT. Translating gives CSARDPTVNTEAFF.

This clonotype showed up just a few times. In DNA, the CDR3 is TGTGCCAGCAGATCCTCGGGACAGACCTATGGCTACACCTTC. Its translation: CASRSSGQTYGYTF. The V and J genes are TRBV6-2 or TRBV6-3 and TRBJ1-2; the match to TRBD1 covers 7 bases. Germline CDR1 reads MNHEY; CDR2 reads SVGEGT. The CDR3 consists of 14 residues. V was clipped by 6 bases and J by 4 bases; unmatched bases: 8.

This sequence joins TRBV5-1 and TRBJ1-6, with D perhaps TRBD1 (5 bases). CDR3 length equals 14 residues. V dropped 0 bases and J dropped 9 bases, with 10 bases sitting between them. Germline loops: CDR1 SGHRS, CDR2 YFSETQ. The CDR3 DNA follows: TGCGCCAGCAGCTTGGGGGGACTAGGTTCACCCCTCCACTTT. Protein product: CASSLGGLGSPLHF.

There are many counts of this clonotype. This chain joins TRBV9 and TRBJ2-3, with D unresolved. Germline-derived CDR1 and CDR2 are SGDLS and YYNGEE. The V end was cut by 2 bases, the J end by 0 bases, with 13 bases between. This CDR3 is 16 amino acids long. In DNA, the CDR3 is TGTGCCAGCAGCGTGAATGCACAGCTGAGCACAGATACGCAGTATTTT. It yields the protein CASSVNAQLSTDTQYF.

CDR3 residues: CASSLRTVFEETQYF. The CDR3 DNA reads as TGTGCCAGCAGCCTGAGGACAGTATTTGAAGAGACCCAGTACTTC. V is TRBV3-1 and J is TRBJ2-5; the D gene is possibly TRBD1 (6 bases). The germline V and J ends were trimmed by 4 bases and 3 bases, with 15 bases remaining between them. Germline CDR1 and CDR2: LGHDT and YNNKEL (reference sequence). This CDR3 has 15 residues.

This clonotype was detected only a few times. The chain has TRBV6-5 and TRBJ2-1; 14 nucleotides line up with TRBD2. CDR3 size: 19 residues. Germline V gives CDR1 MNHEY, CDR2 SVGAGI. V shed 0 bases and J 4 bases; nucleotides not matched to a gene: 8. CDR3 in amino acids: CASSYSGTSGSEPYNEQFF. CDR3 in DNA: TGTGCCAGCAGTTACTCTGGGACTAGCGGGAGTGAGCCTTACAATGAGCAGTTCTTC.

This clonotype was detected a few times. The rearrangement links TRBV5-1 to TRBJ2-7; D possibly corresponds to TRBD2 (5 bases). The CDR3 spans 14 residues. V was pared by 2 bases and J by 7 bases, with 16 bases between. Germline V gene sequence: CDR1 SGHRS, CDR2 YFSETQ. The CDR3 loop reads CASSLKGASGEQYF. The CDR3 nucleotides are TGCGCCAGCAGCTTAAAGGGAGCCTCGGGGGAGCAGTACTTC.

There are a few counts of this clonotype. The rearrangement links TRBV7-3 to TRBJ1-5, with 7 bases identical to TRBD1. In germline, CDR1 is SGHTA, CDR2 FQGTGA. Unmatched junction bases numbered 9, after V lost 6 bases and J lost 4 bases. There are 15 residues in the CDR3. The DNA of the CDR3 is TGTGCCAGCAGACTGACCGGGACAGCAAATCAGCCCCAGCATTTT. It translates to CASRLTGTANQPQHF.

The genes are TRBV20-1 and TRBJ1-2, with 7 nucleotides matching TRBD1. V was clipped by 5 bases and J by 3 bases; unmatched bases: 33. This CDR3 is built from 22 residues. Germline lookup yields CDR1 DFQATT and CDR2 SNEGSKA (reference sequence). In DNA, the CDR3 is TGCAGTGCTCCGCCCCCAACCGCTGTCGACAGGGACGCTTTTTTCGCTTACTATGGCTACACCTTC. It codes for CSAPPPTAVDRDAFFAYYGYTF.

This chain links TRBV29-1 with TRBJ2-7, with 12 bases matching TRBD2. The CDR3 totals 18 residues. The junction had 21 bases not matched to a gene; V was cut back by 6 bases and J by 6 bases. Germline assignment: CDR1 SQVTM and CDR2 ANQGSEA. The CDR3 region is CSVRPFTATSGRLGEQYF. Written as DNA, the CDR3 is TGCAGCGTCCGCCCTTTTACCGCAACTAGCGGGAGGTTGGGCGAGCAGTACTTC.

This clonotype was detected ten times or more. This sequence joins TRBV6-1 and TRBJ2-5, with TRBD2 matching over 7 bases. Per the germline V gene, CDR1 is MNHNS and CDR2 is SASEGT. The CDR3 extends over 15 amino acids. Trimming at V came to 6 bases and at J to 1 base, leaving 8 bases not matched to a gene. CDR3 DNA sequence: TGTGCCAGCAGGTCTACCAGCGGGGTCCAAGAGACCCAGTACTTC. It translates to CASRSTSGVQETQYF.

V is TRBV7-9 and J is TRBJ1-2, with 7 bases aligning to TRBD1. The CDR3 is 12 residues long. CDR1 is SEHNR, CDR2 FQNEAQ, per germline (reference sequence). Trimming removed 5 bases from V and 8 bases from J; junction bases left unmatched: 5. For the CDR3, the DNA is TGTGCCAGCAGCGGGACAGCCGGAGGCTACACCTTC. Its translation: CASSGTAGGYTF.

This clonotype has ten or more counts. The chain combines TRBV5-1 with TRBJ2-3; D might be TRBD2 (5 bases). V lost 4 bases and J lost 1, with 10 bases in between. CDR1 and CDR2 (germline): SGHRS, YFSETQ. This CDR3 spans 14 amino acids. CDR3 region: CASSGSGGTDTQYF. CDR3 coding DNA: TGCGCCAGCAGCGGCTCCGGGGGCACAGATACGCAGTATTTT.

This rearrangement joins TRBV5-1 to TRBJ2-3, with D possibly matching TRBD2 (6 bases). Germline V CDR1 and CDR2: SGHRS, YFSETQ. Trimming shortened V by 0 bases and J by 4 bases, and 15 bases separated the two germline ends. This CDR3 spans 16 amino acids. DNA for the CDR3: TGCGCCAGCAGCTTGGCTTGGGGAAGGAGGGCAGATACGCAGTATTTT. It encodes CASSLAWGRRADTQYF.

The CDR3 loop reads CSARELAKNIQYF. CDR3 in DNA: TGCAGTGCTCGTGAATTAGCCAAAAACATTCAGTACTTC. The chain has TRBV20-1 and TRBJ2-4, with D uncertain. Trimming pared 5 bases from V and 0 bases from J, leaving 8 bases between. In germline, CDR1 is DFQATT, CDR2 SNEGSKA (reference sequence). The CDR3 is made up of 13 amino acids.

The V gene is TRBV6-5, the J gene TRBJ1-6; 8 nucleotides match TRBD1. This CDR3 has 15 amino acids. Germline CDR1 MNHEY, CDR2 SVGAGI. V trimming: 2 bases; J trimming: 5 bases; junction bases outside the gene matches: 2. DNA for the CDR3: TGTGCCAGCAGTTACGACAGGGGCAATAATTCACCCCTCCACTTT. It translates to CASSYDRGNNSPLHF.